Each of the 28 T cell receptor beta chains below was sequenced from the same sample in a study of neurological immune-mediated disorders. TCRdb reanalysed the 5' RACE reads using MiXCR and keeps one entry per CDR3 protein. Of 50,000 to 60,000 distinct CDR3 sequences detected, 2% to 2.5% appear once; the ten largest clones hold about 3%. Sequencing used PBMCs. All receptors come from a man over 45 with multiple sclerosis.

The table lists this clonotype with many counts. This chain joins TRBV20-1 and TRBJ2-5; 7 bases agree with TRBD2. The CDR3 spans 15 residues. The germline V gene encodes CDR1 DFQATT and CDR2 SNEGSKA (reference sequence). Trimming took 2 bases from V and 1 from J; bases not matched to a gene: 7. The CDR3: CSARPLAESQETQYF. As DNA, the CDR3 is TGCAGTGCTAGACCGCTAGCGGAGAGCCAAGAGACCCAGTACTTC.

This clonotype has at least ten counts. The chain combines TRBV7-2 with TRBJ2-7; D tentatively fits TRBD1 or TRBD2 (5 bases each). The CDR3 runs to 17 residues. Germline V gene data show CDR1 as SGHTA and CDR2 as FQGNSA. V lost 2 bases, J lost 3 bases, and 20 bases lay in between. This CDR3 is CASSLSQVGVLGYEQYF. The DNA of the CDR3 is TGTGCCAGCAGCTTATCGCAGGTGGGGGTATTAGGCTACGAGCAGTACTTC.

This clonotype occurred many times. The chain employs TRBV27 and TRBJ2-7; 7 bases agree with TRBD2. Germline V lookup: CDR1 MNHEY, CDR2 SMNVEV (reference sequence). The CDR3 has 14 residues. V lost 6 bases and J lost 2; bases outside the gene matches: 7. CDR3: CASSRGGATYEQYF. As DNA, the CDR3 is TGTGCCAGCAGCCGCGGGGGAGCTACCTACGAGCAGTACTTC.

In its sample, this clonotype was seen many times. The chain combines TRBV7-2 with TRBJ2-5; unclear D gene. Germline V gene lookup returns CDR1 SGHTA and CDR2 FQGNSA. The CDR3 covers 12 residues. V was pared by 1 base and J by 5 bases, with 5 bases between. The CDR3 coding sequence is TGTGCCAGCAGCTTAGGCCCGGAGACCCAGTACTTC. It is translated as CASSLGPETQYF.

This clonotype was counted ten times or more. The CDR3 sequence: CSVAGLGDTQYF. The CDR3 DNA is TGCAGCGTAGCTGGCCTAGGAGATACGCAGTATTTT. The gene calls are TRBV29-1 and TRBJ2-3; no clear D gene. Trimming removed 6 bases at V and 5 bases at J, with 12 bases between. Germline V gene sequence: CDR1 SQVTM, CDR2 ANQGSEA. The CDR3 contains 12 residues.

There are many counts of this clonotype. The CDR3 sequence is CASSQDVGGLGEQYF. DNA of the CDR3: TGCGCCAGCAGCCAAGACGTTGGGGGTTTGGGGGAGCAGTACTTC. This chain links TRBV4-3 with TRBJ2-7; tentatively, D is TRBD1 or TRBD2 (5 bases each). Trimming pared 0 bases from V and 7 bases from J, leaving 16 bases between. The germline CDR1 and CDR2 sequences are LGHNA and YSLEER. The CDR3 runs 15 residues.

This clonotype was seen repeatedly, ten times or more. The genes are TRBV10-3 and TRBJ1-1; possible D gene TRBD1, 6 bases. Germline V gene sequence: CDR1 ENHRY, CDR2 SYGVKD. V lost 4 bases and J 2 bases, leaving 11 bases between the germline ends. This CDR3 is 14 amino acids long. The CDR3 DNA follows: TGTGCCATCAGTGCGGACAGAGCCAACACTGAAGCTTTCTTT. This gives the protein CAISADRANTEAFF.

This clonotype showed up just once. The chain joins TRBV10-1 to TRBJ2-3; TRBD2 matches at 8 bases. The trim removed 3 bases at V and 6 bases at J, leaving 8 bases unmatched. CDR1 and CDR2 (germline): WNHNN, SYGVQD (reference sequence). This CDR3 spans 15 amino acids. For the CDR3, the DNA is TGCGCCAGCAGTGAAGTGGGGACTAGTGGTGATACGCAGTATTTT. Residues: CASSEVGTSGDTQYF.

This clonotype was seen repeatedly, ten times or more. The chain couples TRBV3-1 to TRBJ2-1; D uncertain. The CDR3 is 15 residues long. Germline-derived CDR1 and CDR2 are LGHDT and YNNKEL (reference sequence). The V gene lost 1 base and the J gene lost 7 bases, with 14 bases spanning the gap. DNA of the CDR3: TGTGCCAGCAGCCAAGGTGTAGGGCCCCGTAATGAGCAGTTCTTC. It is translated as CASSQGVGPRNEQFF.

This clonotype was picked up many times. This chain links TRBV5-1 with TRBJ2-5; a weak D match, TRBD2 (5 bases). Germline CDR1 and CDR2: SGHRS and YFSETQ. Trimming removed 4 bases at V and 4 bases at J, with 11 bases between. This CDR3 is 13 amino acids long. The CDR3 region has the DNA TGCGCCAGCAGCCGGGAAGTAGTAGAGACCCAGTACTTC. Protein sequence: CASSREVVETQYF.

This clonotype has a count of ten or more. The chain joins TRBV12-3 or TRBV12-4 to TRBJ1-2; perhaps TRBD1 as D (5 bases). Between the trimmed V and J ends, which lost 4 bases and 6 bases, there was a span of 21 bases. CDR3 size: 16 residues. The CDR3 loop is CASSYSSGTANDGYTF. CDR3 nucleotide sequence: TGTGCCAGCAGTTACTCCTCCGGGACTGCGAACGATGGCTACACCTTC.

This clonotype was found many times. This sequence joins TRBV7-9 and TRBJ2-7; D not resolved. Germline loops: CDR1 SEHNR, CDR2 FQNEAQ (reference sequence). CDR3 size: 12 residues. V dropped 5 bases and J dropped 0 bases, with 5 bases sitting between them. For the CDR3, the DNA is TGTGCCAGCAGCGGTAGCTCCTACGAGCAGTACTTC. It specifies CASSGSSYEQYF.

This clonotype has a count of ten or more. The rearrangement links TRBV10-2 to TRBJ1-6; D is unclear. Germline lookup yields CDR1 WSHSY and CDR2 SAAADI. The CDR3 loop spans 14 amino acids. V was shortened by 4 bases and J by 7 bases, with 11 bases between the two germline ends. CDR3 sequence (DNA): TGCGCCAGCAGTGCCTATAAAGGAAATTCACCCCTCCACTTT. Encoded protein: CASSAYKGNSPLHF.

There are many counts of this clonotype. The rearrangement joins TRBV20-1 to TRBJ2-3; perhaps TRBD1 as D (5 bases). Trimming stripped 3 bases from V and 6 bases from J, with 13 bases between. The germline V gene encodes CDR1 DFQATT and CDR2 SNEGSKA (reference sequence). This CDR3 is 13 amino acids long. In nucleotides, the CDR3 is TGCAGTGCTAGGCAGGGTCACAGGGATACGCAGTATTTT. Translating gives CSARQGHRDTQYF.

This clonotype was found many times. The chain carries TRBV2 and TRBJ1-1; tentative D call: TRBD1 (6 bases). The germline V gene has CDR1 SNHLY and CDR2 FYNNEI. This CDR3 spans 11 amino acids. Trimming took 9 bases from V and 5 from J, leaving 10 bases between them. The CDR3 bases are TGTGCCAGTACAGGGTGGACTGAAGCTTTCTTT. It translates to CASTGWTEAFF.

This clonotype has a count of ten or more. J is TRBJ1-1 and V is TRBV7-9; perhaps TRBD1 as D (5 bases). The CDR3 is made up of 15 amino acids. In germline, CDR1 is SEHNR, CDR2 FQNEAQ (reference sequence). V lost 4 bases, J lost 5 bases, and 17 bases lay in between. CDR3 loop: CASSSLLQGVTEAFF. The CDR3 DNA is TGTGCCAGCAGCTCCTTACTACAAGGGGTTACTGAAGCTTTCTTT.

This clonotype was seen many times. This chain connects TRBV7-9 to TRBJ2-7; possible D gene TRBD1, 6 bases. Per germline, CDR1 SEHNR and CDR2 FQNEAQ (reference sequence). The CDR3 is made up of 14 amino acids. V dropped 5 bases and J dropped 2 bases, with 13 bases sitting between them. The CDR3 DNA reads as TGTGCCAGCAGCGACCGGGACAACGCCTACGAGCAGTACTTC. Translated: CASSDRDNAYEQYF.

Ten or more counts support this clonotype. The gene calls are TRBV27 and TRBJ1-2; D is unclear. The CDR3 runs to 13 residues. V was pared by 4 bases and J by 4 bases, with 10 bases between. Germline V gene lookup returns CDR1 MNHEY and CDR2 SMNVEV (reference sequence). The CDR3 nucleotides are TGTGCCAGCAGTTCCACAGCCATCTATGGCTACACCTTC. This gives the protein CASSSTAIYGYTF.

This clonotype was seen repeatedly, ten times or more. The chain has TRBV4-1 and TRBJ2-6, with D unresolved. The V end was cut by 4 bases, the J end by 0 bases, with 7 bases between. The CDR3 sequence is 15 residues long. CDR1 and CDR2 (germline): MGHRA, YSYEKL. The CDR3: CASSLLNSGANVLTF. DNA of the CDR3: TGCGCCAGCAGCCTTTTGAACTCTGGGGCCAACGTCCTGACTTTC.

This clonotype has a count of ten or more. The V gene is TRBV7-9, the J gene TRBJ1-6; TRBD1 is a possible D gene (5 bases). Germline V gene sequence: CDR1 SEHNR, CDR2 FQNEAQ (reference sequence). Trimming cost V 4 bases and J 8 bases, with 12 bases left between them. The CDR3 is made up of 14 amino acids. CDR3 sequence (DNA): TGTGCCAGCAGCTCCGACAGTAAGCATTCACCCCTCCACTTT. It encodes CASSSDSKHSPLHF.

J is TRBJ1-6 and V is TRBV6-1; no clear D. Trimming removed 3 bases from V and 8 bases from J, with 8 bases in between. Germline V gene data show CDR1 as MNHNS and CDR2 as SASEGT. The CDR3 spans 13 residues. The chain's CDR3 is CASSERPDSPLHF. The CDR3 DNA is TGTGCCAGCAGTGAGAGACCGGATTCACCCCTCCACTTT.

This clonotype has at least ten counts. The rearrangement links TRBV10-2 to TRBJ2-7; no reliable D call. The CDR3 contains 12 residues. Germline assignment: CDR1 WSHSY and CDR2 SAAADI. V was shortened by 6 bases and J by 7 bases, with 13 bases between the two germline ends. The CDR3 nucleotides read TGCGCCAGCAGCCAGCCTACCGGTGAGCAGTACTTC. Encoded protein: CASSQPTGEQYF.

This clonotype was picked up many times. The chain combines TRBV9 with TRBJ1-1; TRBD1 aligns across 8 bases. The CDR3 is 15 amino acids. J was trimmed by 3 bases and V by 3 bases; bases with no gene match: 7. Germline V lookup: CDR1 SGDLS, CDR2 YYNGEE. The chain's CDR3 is CASSGGAGGDTEAFF. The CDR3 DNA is TGTGCCAGCAGCGGAGGGGCAGGGGGCGACACTGAAGCTTTCTTT.

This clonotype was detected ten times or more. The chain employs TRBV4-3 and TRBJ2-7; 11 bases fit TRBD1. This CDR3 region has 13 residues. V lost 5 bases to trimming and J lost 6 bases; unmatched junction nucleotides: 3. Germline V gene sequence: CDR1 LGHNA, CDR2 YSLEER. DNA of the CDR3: TGCGCCAGCAGCGGACAGGGGGCAGGCGAGCAGTACTTC. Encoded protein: CASSGQGAGEQYF.

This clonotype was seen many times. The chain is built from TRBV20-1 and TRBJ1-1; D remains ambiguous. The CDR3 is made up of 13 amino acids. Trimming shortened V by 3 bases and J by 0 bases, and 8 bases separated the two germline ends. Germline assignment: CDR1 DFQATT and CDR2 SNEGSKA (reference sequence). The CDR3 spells CSASVGMNTEAFF. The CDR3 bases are TGCAGTGCTAGTGTGGGAATGAACACTGAAGCTTTCTTT.

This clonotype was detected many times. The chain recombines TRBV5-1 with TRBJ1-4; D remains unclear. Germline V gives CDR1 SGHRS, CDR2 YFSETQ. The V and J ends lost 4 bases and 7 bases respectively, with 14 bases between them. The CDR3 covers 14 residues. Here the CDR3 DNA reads TGCGCCAGCAGCCCTAGTCCATCCATTGAAAAACTGTTTTTT. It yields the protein CASSPSPSIEKLFF.

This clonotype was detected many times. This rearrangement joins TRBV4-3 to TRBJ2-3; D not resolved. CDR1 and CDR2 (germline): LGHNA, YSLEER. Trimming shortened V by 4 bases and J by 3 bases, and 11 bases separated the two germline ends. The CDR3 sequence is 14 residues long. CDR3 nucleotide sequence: TGCGCCAGCAGCCCCCGAATGGGAACAGATACGCAGTATTTT. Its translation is CASSPRMGTDTQYF.

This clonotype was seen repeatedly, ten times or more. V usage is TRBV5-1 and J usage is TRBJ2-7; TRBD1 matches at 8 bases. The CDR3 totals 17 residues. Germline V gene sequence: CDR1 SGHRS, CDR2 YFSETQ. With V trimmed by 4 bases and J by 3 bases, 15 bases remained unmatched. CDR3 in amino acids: CASSGGTGASSDYEQYF. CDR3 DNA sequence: TGCGCCAGCAGCGGCGGGACAGGAGCCTCCTCGGACTACGAGCAGTACTTC.